Shown below are 8 T cell receptor beta chains from a single sample sequenced in a study of CXCR3-negative and CXCR3-positive naive CD8 T cells. Overall study findings and caveats: TRB CDR3s were more hydrophobic in CXCR3-positive than in CXCR3-negative naive cells.

The antigens for these receptors are not known. The method, 5' RACE with UMI labels, was used to prepare the TRB cDNA libraries. Following a re-call of the 5' RACE reads, TCRdb has one entry per CDR3 protein and lacks DNA. This table holds 90,000 to 100,000 distinct CDR3 sequences. Sequencing input: naive CXCR3+ CD8+ T cells from blood. Subset defined: CD45RO-CCR7+CD27+CD95- naive CD8+ T cells expressing CXCR3 (TNR3+). The receptors come from a human donor in good health. Some clones in this sample may be carry-over from other donors' samples.

This rearrangement joins TRBV27 to TRBJ1-2; checking the TCRdb D call of TRBD1 is not possible without DNA. CDR1 and CDR2 (germline): MNHEY, SMNVEV (reference sequence). CDR3 size: 16 residues. This CDR3 reads CASSRSTDRVIDGYTF.

This sequence joins TRBV6-2 or TRBV6-3 and TRBJ2-1; TCRdb's assignment of TRBD2 cannot be checked, as there is no DNA. Germline V CDR1 and CDR2: MNHEY, SVGEGT. The CDR3 extends over 18 amino acids. The CDR3 region is CASSYSSLAGGFYNEQFF.

The rearrangement links TRBV27 to TRBJ2-7. CDR3 length: 11 amino acids. CDR1 and CDR2 from the germline V gene are MNHEY and SMNVEV (reference sequence). CDR3 amino acids: CASSSHHEQYF.

V gene TRBV4-2 combines with J gene TRBJ2-2; the TCRdb D gene call, TRBD2, has no DNA to confirm it. The CDR3 contains 17 residues. Germline assignment: CDR1 LGHNA and CDR2 YNFKEQ. CDR3 region: CASSHVPSVMNTGELFF.

The chain combines TRBV7-9 with TRBJ1-2; TCRdb designates TRBD1, a call that cannot be tested without DNA. The CDR3 covers 17 residues. The germline gives CDR1 SEHNR, CDR2 FQNEAQ (reference sequence). CDR3 protein: CASSLLGMGRFDYGYTF.

The chain couples TRBV27 to TRBJ1-1. The CDR3 extends over 15 amino acids. The germline CDR1 and CDR2 sequences are MNHEY and SMNVEV (reference sequence). The CDR3 region is CASSLGGGSSTEAFF.

The gene calls are TRBV5-5 and TRBJ2-7; there is no DNA to check the TCRdb D call of TRBD1. The CDR3 has 14 residues. Germline values: CDR1 SGHKS, CDR2 YYEKEE (reference sequence). The chain's CDR3 is CASSAGQTRYEQYF.

This rearrangement joins TRBV6-5 to TRBJ1-5; TCRdb names TRBD1, which stays unverified in the absence of DNA. In germline, CDR1 is MNHEY, CDR2 SVGAGI. This CDR3 has 13 amino acids. This CDR3 reads CASSPNNNQPQHF.